These 18 T cell receptor beta chains were all obtained from the same sample, sequenced in a study of cytomegalovirus exposure and HLA in healthy donors. 60 Vbeta and 13 Jbeta primers were used in PCR. Sequencing was performed with immunoSEQ multiplex PCR; in TCRdb, only in-frame clones are kept and a portion is missing. The table shows approximately 150,000 clones, with about four fifths occurring only once. Sequencing was done on a sample of PBMCs. All receptors derive from a man between 18 and 29 years old in good health and CMV-seropositive.

The chain has TRBV11-3 and TRBJ1-3; 9 bases agree with TRBD1. The trim removed 4 bases at V and 3 bases at J, leaving 4 bases unmatched. CDR3 length equals 15 residues. The germline CDR1 and CDR2 sequences are SGHNT and YENEEA. CDR3 nucleotide sequence: TGTGCCAGCAGCTCACAGGGGGCGAATGGAAACACCATATATTTT. This codes for CASSSQGANGNTIYF.

The J gene is TRBJ1-1, the V gene TRBV4-1; the D is unclear. The germline V and J ends were trimmed by 1 base and 5 bases, with 11 bases remaining between them. Germline lookup yields CDR1 MGHRA and CDR2 YSYEKL. The CDR3 totals 14 residues. The chain's CDR3 is CASSQGPRETEAFF. The CDR3 DNA is TGCGCCAGCAGCCAAGGCCCGCGAGAAACTGAAGCTTTCTTT.

This chain uses TRBV2 with TRBJ2-1, with 7 bases matching TRBD1. The CDR3 sequence is 15 residues long. CDR1 and CDR2 from the germline V gene are SNHLY and FYNNEI. Germline trimming cut 6 bases from V and 0 bases from J; bases unmatched to any gene: 5. DNA of the CDR3: TGTGCCAGCAGCTTACAGGGGTTCTCCTACAATGAGCAGTTCTTC. Amino acids: CASSLQGFSYNEQFF.

V and J are TRBV15 and TRBJ1-5; TRBD1 matches at 7 bases. V lost 1 base to trimming and J lost 8 bases; unmatched junction nucleotides: 5. The germline CDR1 and CDR2 sequences are LNHNV and YYDKDF (reference sequence). There are 14 residues in the CDR3. The CDR3 region is CATSRGTGEKPQHF. CDR3 bases: TGTGCCACCAGCAGAGGAACAGGGGAAAAGCCCCAGCATTTT.

The table lists this clone with a few counts. The chain is built from TRBV15 and TRBJ1-2, with D uncertain. Germline CDR1 reads LNHNV; CDR2 reads YYDKDF (reference sequence). CDR3 length: 13 amino acids. Trimming removed 3 bases at V and 2 bases at J, with 7 bases between. The CDR3 loop reads CATSSPMNYGYTF. In DNA, the CDR3 is TGTGCCACCAGCAGTCCCATGAACTATGGCTACACCTTC.

This sequence joins TRBV7-8 and TRBJ2-6; possibly TRBD1 for D (6 bases). The V end was cut by 5 bases, the J end by 0 bases, with 11 bases between. The CDR3 covers 16 residues. Per germline, CDR1 SGHVS and CDR2 FQNEAQ. The CDR3 is CASSTDSFSGANVLTF. The CDR3, as DNA: TGTGCCAGCAGCACGGACAGTTTCTCTGGGGCCAACGTCCTGACTTTC.

The CDR3, as DNA: TGTGCCACCGGGTTGTACGATACGCAGTATTTT. This codes for CATGLYDTQYF. The gene calls are TRBV27 and TRBJ2-3; D remains ambiguous. Germline lookup yields CDR1 MNHEY and CDR2 SMNVEV (reference sequence). The CDR3 loop spans 11 amino acids. Trimming cost V 10 bases and J 6 bases, with 11 bases left between them.

V and J are TRBV5-1 and TRBJ2-1; 10 bases agree with TRBD2. Trimming took 2 bases from V and 8 from J; bases not matched to a gene: 7. CDR1 is SGHRS, CDR2 YFSETQ, per germline. The CDR3 is made up of 15 amino acids. CDR3 sequence (DNA): TGCGCCAGCAGCTTAGCTAGCGGGAGTAGGGATGAGCAGTTCTTC. Its protein is CASSLASGSRDEQFF.

The rearrangement uses TRBV11-2 and TRBJ1-1; tentative D call: TRBD1 (5 bases). Trimming took off 1 base at V and 7 bases at J, with 7 bases between the two ends. Germline CDR1 SGHAT, CDR2 FQNNGV. The CDR3 has 12 residues. The CDR3 loop is CASSLGGGEAFF. The CDR3 DNA sequence: TGTGCCAGCAGCTTAGGGGGGGGTGAAGCTTTCTTT.

V gene TRBV27 combines with J gene TRBJ2-1; 7 positions match TRBD1. The CDR3 is made up of 15 amino acids. In germline, CDR1 is MNHEY, CDR2 SMNVEV (reference sequence). Trimming at V came to 6 bases and at J to 3 bases, leaving 8 bases not matched to a gene. The DNA for the CDR3 is TGTGCCAGCAGCTCCGAGGCAGGGGGCTACAATGAGCAGTTCTTC. Translated: CASSSEAGGYNEQFF.

V gene TRBV28 combines with J gene TRBJ1-1; TRBD1 is a possible D gene (6 bases). Germline loops: CDR1 MDHEN, CDR2 SYDVKM. The germline V and J ends were trimmed by 7 bases and 7 bases, with 19 bases remaining between them. The CDR3 contains 14 residues. This CDR3 reads CASILRGARGEAFF. Written as DNA, the CDR3 is TGTGCCAGCATCCTTAGAGGGGCCAGGGGTGAAGCTTTCTTT.

The V call is TRBV30, the J call TRBJ2-2; D might be TRBD1 (6 bases). CDR1 GTSNPN and CDR2 SVGIG come from the germline V gene (reference sequence). This CDR3 has 13 amino acids. Deletions cut 4 bases from V and 2 bases from J, with 8 bases between. In nucleotides, the CDR3 is TGTGCCTGGATGGGGGCCAACACCGGGGAGCTGTTTTTT. As protein: CAWMGANTGELFF. The entire variable domain, with the rest obtained from reference TRBV30 and TRBJ2-2, is as follows: SQTIHQWPATLVQPVGSPLSLECTVEGTSNPNLYWYRQAAGRGLQLLFYSVGIGQISSEVPQNLSASRPQDRQFILSSKKLLLSDSGFYLCAWMGANTGELFFGEGSRLTVL.

This sequence joins TRBV13 and TRBJ1-1, with D possibly being TRBD1 (5 bases). CDR3 size: 14 residues. Trimming pared 4 bases from V and 0 bases from J, leaving 9 bases between. The V gene's germline CDR1 is PRHDT and CDR2 FYEKMQ (reference sequence). The CDR3 sequence: CASSSEQVNTEAFF. In DNA form, the CDR3 reads TGTGCCAGCAGCTCCGAACAGGTGAACACTGAAGCTTTCTTT.

V usage is TRBV6-5 and J usage is TRBJ1-3; D call uncertain. Germline V gene data show CDR1 as MNHEY and CDR2 as SVGAGI. This CDR3 has 14 amino acids. The ends were cut back, 6 bases at V and 4 bases at J, with 13 bases in the middle. The CDR3 coding sequence is TGTGCCAGCAGGAGAATATCGGTAGGAAACACCATATATTTT. Residues: CASRRISVGNTIYF.

The rearrangement joins TRBV28 to TRBJ2-2, with a tentative D call TRBD1 (5 bases). From germline, CDR1 is MDHEN and CDR2 SYDVKM. V gave up 7 bases and J gave up 5 bases, with 5 bases separating them. This CDR3 contains 11 residues. This CDR3 is CASKGTGELFF. In DNA, the CDR3 is TGTGCCAGCAAGGGGACCGGGGAGCTGTTTTTT.

This CDR3 reads CASKRAGDYEQYF. DNA of the CDR3: TGTGCCAGCAAAAGAGCGGGAGACTACGAGCAGTACTTC. The rearrangement links TRBV27 to TRBJ2-7; 8 bases are shared with TRBD2. V lost 7 bases, J lost 3 bases, and 5 bases stayed unmatched. This CDR3 comprises 13 residues. Germline-derived CDR1 and CDR2 are MNHEY and SMNVEV (reference sequence).

This chain uses TRBV28 with TRBJ2-1; 9 nucleotides match TRBD2. Germline CDR1 is MDHEN and CDR2 is SYDVKM. Losses at the gene ends were 3 bases for V and 0 bases for J; bases not matched to a gene: 6. The CDR3 spans 17 residues. The CDR3 region is CASSFLLAGPSYNEQFF. Written as DNA, the CDR3 is TGTGCCAGCAGTTTTCTACTAGCGGGTCCCTCCTACAATGAGCAGTTCTTC.

J is TRBJ1-5 and V is TRBV28; tentatively, D is TRBD1 (5 bases). Germline CDR1 reads MDHEN; CDR2 reads SYDVKM. V lost 3 bases to trimming and J lost 2 bases, with 14 bases between them. This CDR3 region has 16 residues. CDR3 loop: CASSLSRAGGNQPQHF. The CDR3 DNA sequence: TGTGCCAGCAGTTTGTCCAGGGCAGGAGGCAATCAGCCCCAGCATTTT. The full variable domain, rest sourced from reference TRBV28 and TRBJ1-5, is DVKVTQSSRYLVKRTGEKVFLECVQDMDHENMFWYRQDPGLGLRLIYFSYDVKMKEKGDIPEGYSVSREKKERFSLILESASTNQTSMYLCASSLSRAGGNQPQHFGDGTRLSIL.